These 21 T cell receptor beta chains originate from one sample sequenced in a study of immune characterization of retroperitoneal liposarcoma. TCRdb processed the PCR reads anew with MiXCR; each CDR3 protein has one entry. Of approximately 11,000 distinct CDR3 sequences in the sample, about 23% were seen once. The sequencing input was blood. All receptors derive from a female donor with retroperitoneal liposarcoma.

This clonotype was recorded many times. The chain joins TRBV6-1 to TRBJ1-6, with a possible D match to TRBD1 (5 bases). Trimming left V 6 bases short and J 7 bases short, with 13 bases between. CDR1 and CDR2 (germline): MNHNS, SASEGT. CDR3 length equals 14 residues. CDR3 loop: CASREGRGNSPLHF. The CDR3 DNA sequence: TGTGCCAGCAGGGAGGGACGGGGAAATTCACCCCTCCACTTT.

The V gene is TRBV7-2, the J gene TRBJ2-1; tentative D call: TRBD2 (6 bases). CDR3 length: 14 amino acids. CDR1 SGHTA and CDR2 FQGNSA come from the germline V gene. Deletions cut 4 bases from V and 7 bases from J, with 14 bases between. Here the CDR3 reads CASSSRFGRNEQFF. The DNA of the CDR3 is TGTGCCAGCAGCTCGAGATTTGGGAGGAATGAGCAGTTCTTC. Supplemented by reference TRBV7-2 and TRBJ2-1, the full variable domain reads GAGVSQSPSNKVTEKGKDVELRCDPISGHTALYWYRQSLGQGLEFLIYFQGNSAPDKSGLPSDRFSAERTGGSVSTLTIQRTQQEDSAVYLCASSSRFGRNEQFFGPGTRLTVL.

This clonotype was observed a few times. This chain connects TRBV7-8 to TRBJ1-1; tentatively, D is TRBD1 (5 bases). CDR3 length: 17 residues. Germline lookup yields CDR1 SGHVS and CDR2 FQNEAQ. V gave up 1 base and J gave up 4 bases, with 19 bases separating them. The CDR3 here is CASSLVDLAGLGTEAFF. The CDR3 region has the DNA TGTGCCAGCAGCTTAGTTGACTTGGCAGGGTTAGGCACTGAAGCTTTCTTT. Complete variable domain (other parts from reference TRBV7-8 and TRBJ1-1): GAGVSQSPRYKVAKRGQDVALRCDPISGHVSLFWYQQALGQGPEFLTYFQNEAQLDKSGLPSDRFFAERPEGSVSTLKIQRTQQEDSAVYLCASSLVDLAGLGTEAFFGQGTRLTVV.

This clonotype qualifies as medium-sized. This rearrangement joins TRBV6-6 to TRBJ2-1; the match to TRBD2 covers 10 bases. The DNA end is more similar to TRBJ2-7, so the J call may be wrong. CDR1 MNHNY and CDR2 SVGAGI come from the germline V gene (reference sequence). The CDR3 covers 15 residues. The CDR3 reads CASSYSSGGAHEQYF. The CDR3, as DNA: TGTGCCAGCAGTTACTCCAGCGGGGGGGCCCATGAGCAGTACTTC.

This clonotype came up a few times. The chain combines TRBV28 with TRBJ1-1; D call uncertain. The V and J ends lost 5 bases and 0 bases respectively, with 7 bases between them. The CDR3 totals 13 residues. Germline V lookup: CDR1 MDHEN, CDR2 SYDVKM. The CDR3 loop is CASSLPVNTEAFF. CDR3 bases: TGTGCCAGCAGTCTCCCAGTGAACACTGAAGCTTTCTTT.

In nucleotides, the CDR3 is TGTGCCAGCTCACCGTCATCCCTACCCGGGGAGACCCAGTACTTC. This gives the protein CASSPSSLPGETQYF. The chain is built from TRBV18 and TRBJ2-1; unclear D gene. The J call could be wrong; TRBJ2-5 is a better fit for the DNA end. The CDR3 has 15 amino acids. Looked up from germline, CDR1 is KGHSH and CDR2 is LQKENI.

This clonotype was found a few times. The chain recombines TRBV12-3 or TRBV12-4 with TRBJ1-5, with D unclear. There are 13 residues in the CDR3. With 3 bases removed from V and 2 bases from J, the gap between germline ends came to 5 bases. The CDR3, as DNA: TGTGCCAGCAGTTTTCGGGGCAATCAGCCCCAGCATTTT. Amino acid sequence: CASSFRGNQPQHF.

The genes are TRBV4-1 and TRBJ1-2, with 7 bases matching TRBD1. The CDR3 is made up of 15 amino acids. J gave up 5 bases and V 1 base, and 7 bases lay outside the gene matches. Per germline, CDR1 MGHRA and CDR2 YSYEKL. The CDR3 DNA reads as TGCGCCAGCAGCCAAGGAGGGGGCGCTGGGTATGGCTACACCTTC. Amino acids: CASSQGGGAGYGYTF.

This clonotype is labeled medium-sized. The rearrangement joins TRBV12-3 or TRBV12-4 to TRBJ2-3, with 9 bases lining up with TRBD1. The CDR3 totals 16 residues. After removal of 0 bases from V and 4 bases from J, the junction contained 5 bases not matched to a gene. The CDR3 reads CASSLAGQGFADTQYF. DNA of the CDR3: TGTGCCAGCAGTTTAGCGGGACAGGGTTTTGCAGATACGCAGTATTTT.

This clonotype has ten or more counts. This rearrangement joins TRBV6-1 to TRBJ1-1; tentative D call: TRBD1 (5 bases). V was shortened by 4 bases and J by 1 base, with 7 bases between the two germline ends. This CDR3 region has 13 residues. Per the germline V gene, CDR1 is MNHNS and CDR2 is SASEGT. The CDR3 is CASSADRNTEAFF. DNA for the CDR3: TGTGCCAGCAGTGCCGACAGGAACACTGAAGCTTTCTTT.

This chain uses TRBV27 with TRBJ2-3; 12 nucleotides agree with TRBD2. The tail of the sequence fits TRBJ2-7 better, so the J call may be wrong. The CDR3 has 17 residues. Germline CDR1 is MNHEY and CDR2 is SMNVEV (reference sequence). CDR3: CASTQTGLAGKSYEQYF. For the CDR3, the DNA is TGTGCCAGCACCCAAACTGGACTAGCGGGGAAAAGTTACGAGCAGTACTTC.

This chain joins TRBV27 and TRBJ2-1, with a tentative D call TRBD1 (6 bases). The germline V and J ends were trimmed by 2 bases and 0 bases, with 11 bases remaining between them. The CDR3 is 16 residues long. CDR1 and CDR2 (germline): MNHEY, SMNVEV (reference sequence). The CDR3 sequence is CASSLVGASSYNEQFF. CDR3 bases: TGTGCCAGCAGTTTAGTGGGGGCTAGCTCCTACAATGAGCAGTTCTTC.

This chain links TRBV6-8 with TRBJ2-1, with 7 bases identical to TRBD2. The J call may be wrong; the DNA end is better matched by TRBJ2-7. Germline V CDR1 and CDR2: MNHGY, SAAAGT. This CDR3 has 18 residues. This CDR3 reads CARNQGAGVSPGGDEQYF. The CDR3 DNA sequence: TGTGCCAGAAACCAGGGTGCGGGGGTCTCCCCGGGTGGCGACGAGCAGTACTTC.

This clonotype is medium-sized by share. V and J are TRBV11-2 and TRBJ2-1; no firm D call. V gave up 1 base and J gave up 6 bases, with 1 base separating them. This CDR3 region has 11 residues. Germline V gives CDR1 SGHAT, CDR2 FQNNGV. In nucleotides, the CDR3 is TGTGCCAGCAGCTTAGGCAATGAGCAGTTCTTC. The encoded protein is CASSLGNEQFF.

The CDR3 region is CASILAGQGAQYF. The CDR3 nucleotides are TGTGCCAGCATCCTGGCGGGACAAGGGGCCCAGTACTTC. The V and J genes are TRBV11-3 and TRBJ2-5; perhaps D is TRBD1 or TRBD2 (6 bases each). Looked up from germline, CDR1 is SGHNT and CDR2 is YENEEA. Trimming removed 7 bases at V and 9 bases at J, with 18 bases between. CDR3 length equals 13 residues.

This clonotype was seen repeatedly, ten times or more. The chain carries TRBV12-3 or TRBV12-4 and TRBJ2-6; D might be TRBD1 (6 bases). V gave up 5 bases and J gave up 0 bases, with 17 bases separating them. The CDR3 contains 18 residues. CDR3 DNA sequence: TGTGCCAGCAGTGTGGACAGATACTCAAGCTCTGGGGCCAACGTCCTGACTTTC. This translates into CASSVDRYSSSGANVLTF.

By sample share, this clonotype is medium-sized. The rearrangement joins TRBV6-1 to TRBJ2-1; the D is unclear. The J call is doubtful: the DNA matches TRBJ2-7 better. CDR1 is MNHNS, CDR2 SASEGT, per germline. This CDR3 is 14 amino acids long. CDR3 loop: CASSEWRQDGEQYF. The CDR3 nucleotides are TGTGCCAGCAGTGAATGGAGACAAGACGGCGAGCAGTACTTC.

To note about this clonotype: This may stem from a read error, because a much larger clone lies one nucleotide away. The CDR3, as DNA: TGTGCCAGCAGCCCGGACTACCCGGGGGAGACCCAGTTCTTC. Its translation: CASSPDYPGETQFF. The rearrangement links TRBV27 to TRBJ2-1, with a possible D match to TRBD2 (6 bases). CDR3 size: 14 residues. V lost 6 bases and J 13 bases, leaving 22 bases between the germline ends. Germline V gives CDR1 MNHEY, CDR2 SMNVEV (reference sequence).

Only a few counts were recorded for this clonotype. The genes are TRBV4-2 and TRBJ2-3, with 7 positions matching TRBD2. The CDR3 sequence is 14 residues long. Trimming removed 1 base from V and 6 bases from J; junction bases left unmatched: 4. The germline V gene encodes CDR1 LGHNA and CDR2 YNFKEQ. The DNA of the CDR3 is TGTGCCAGCAGCCAAGGACTAGCAGCGGATACGCAGTATTTT. It codes for CASSQGLAADTQYF.

This clonotype is labeled as medium-sized (0.01 to 0.1%). The chain has TRBV12-3 or TRBV12-4 and TRBJ2-1; 11 positions agree with TRBD2. CDR3 length equals 14 residues. With 3 bases clipped from V and 11 bases from J, the junction kept 6 bases outside the gene matches. In DNA form, the CDR3 reads TGTGCCAGCAGTTTCAGGGGACTAGCGGAGCAGCAGTTCTTC. Translation: CASSFRGLAEQQFF.

This clonotype was detected ten times or more. V gene TRBV12-5 combines with J gene TRBJ2-1, with D hard to call. The J call is uncertain, as TRBJ2-7 better fits the DNA end. CDR1 LGHNT and CDR2 FRNRAP come from the germline V gene. The CDR3 loop spans 12 amino acids. The CDR3 sequence is CASAPRAYEQYF. As DNA, the CDR3 is TGTGCTAGTGCCCCGCGTGCATACGAGCAGTACTTC.